This is a list of T cell receptor beta chains from one sample in a study of cytomegalovirus exposure and HLA in healthy donors. Sequencing was performed with immunoSEQ multiplex PCR; in TCRdb, only in-frame clones are kept and a portion is missing. The table for this sample gives approximately 140,000 clones. Specimen: PBMCs. The origin of the receptors is a woman in her thirties or forties in good health and CMV-seronegative. The CDR3 runs from the conserved cysteine through the conserved F or W. D genes are given only for firm matches.

v_gene: TRBV5-6
d_gene: NA
len: 13
j_gene: TRBJ2-3
CDR3aa: CASSRRSADTQYF
CDR3nt: TGTGCCAGCAGTAGGAGATCAGCAGATACGCAGTATTTT

v_gene: TRBV4-1
d_gene: TRBD2
len: 16
j_gene: TRBJ2-5
CDR3aa: CASSQDGTSGEETQYF
CDR3nt: TGCGCCAGCAGCCAAGATGGGACTAGCGGGGAAGAGACCCAGTACTTC

v_gene: TRBV6-5
d_gene: NA
len: 13
j_gene: TRBJ1-5
CDR3aa: CASSPGEIQPQHF
CDR3nt: TGTGCCAGCAGCCCCGGGGAGATCCAGCCCCAGCATTTT

v_gene: TRBV19
d_gene: TRBD1
len: 15
j_gene: TRBJ1-1
CDR3aa: CASSIEGQGKTEAFF
CDR3nt: TGTGCCAGTAGTATAGAGGGACAGGGGAAAACTGAAGCTTTCTTT

v_gene: TRBV19
d_gene: NA
len: 14
j_gene: TRBJ1-1
CDR3aa: CASLQSPRAGEAFF
CDR3nt: TGTGCCAGTTTACAAAGTCCCAGGGCCGGTGAAGCTTTCTTT

v_gene: TRBV7-2
d_gene: TRBD1
len: 17
j_gene: TRBJ1-3
CDR3aa: CASSLIGGQAGGNTIYF
CDR3nt: TGTGCCAGCAGCTTAATAGGGGGACAGGCCGGGGGAAACACCATATATTTT

v_gene: TRBV18
d_gene: TRBD1
len: 18
j_gene: TRBJ2-6
CDR3aa: CASSPRLGGASGANVLTF
CDR3nt: TGTGCCAGCTCACCAAGGCTAGGGGGCGCATCTGGGGCCAACGTCCTGACTTTC

v_gene: TRBV11-3
d_gene: NA
len: 14
j_gene: TRBJ2-1
CDR3aa: CASSLNGGYNEQFF
CDR3nt: TGTGCCAGCAGCTTAAATGGCGGGTACAATGAGCAGTTCTTC

v_gene: TRBV27
d_gene: TRBD1
len: 16
j_gene: TRBJ1-1
CDR3aa: CASSSGTGSPGTEAFF
CDR3nt: TGTGCCAGCAGTTCCGGGACAGGGAGCCCGGGCACTGAAGCTTTCTTT

v_gene: TRBV7-9
d_gene: TRBD1
len: 16
j_gene: TRBJ2-1
CDR3aa: CASSPLQGQGALEQFF
CDR3nt: TGTGCCAGCAGCCCCCTTCAGGGACAGGGGGCCCTTGAGCAGTTCTTC

v_gene: TRBV7-7
d_gene: NA
len: 14
j_gene: TRBJ2-3
CDR3aa: CASSLVGPGDTQYF
CDR3nt: TGTGCTAGCAGCTTAGTGGGGCCAGGGGATACGCAGTATTTT

v_gene: TRBV2
d_gene: NA
len: 15
j_gene: TRBJ2-3
CDR3aa: CASSLREPSTDTQYF
CDR3nt: TGTGCCAGCAGCCTAAGAGAGCCTAGCACAGATACGCAGTATTTT

v_gene: TRBV18
d_gene: NA
len: 15
j_gene: TRBJ1-3
CDR3aa: CASSPRQVSGNTIYF
CDR3nt: TGTGCCAGCTCACCACGGCAGGTCTCTGGAAACACCATATATTTT

v_gene: TRBV15
d_gene: NA
len: 15
j_gene: TRBJ1-2
CDR3aa: CATSRGGLNNYGYTF
CDR3nt: TGTGCCACCAGCAGAGGTGGACTTAATAACTATGGCTACACCTTC

v_gene: TRBV12-2
d_gene: NA
len: 16
j_gene: TRBJ1-1
CDR3aa: CASRLAHRGPNTEAFF
CDR3nt: TGTGCAAGTCGCTTAGCACACAGGGGGCCCAACACTGAAGCTTTCTTT

v_gene: TRBV2
d_gene: NA
len: 13
j_gene: TRBJ1-2
CDR3aa: CASSEGQILGSTF
CDR3nt: TGTGCCAGCAGTGAGGGGCAGATCCTTGGCTCCACCTTC

v_gene: TRBV11-2
d_gene: TRBD1
len: 17
j_gene: TRBJ1-5
CDR3aa: CASSLGGDREINQPQHF
CDR3nt: TGTGCCAGCAGCTTAGGTGGGGACAGGGAAATCAATCAGCCCCAGCATTTT

v_gene: TRBV6-1
d_gene: TRBD1
len: 14
j_gene: TRBJ2-6
CDR3aa: CASGDSSGANVLTF
CDR3nt: TGTGCCAGCGGGGACAGCTCTGGGGCCAACGTCCTGACTTTC

v_gene: TRBV4-3
d_gene: NA
len: 16
j_gene: TRBJ2-2
CDR3aa: CASSLGGAGNTGELFF
CDR3nt: TGCGCCAGCAGTCTCGGAGGGGCCGGTAACACCGGGGAGCTGTTTTTT

v_gene: TRBV6-1
d_gene: NA
len: 11
j_gene: TRBJ1-1
CDR3aa: CASTRYTEAFF
CDR3nt: TGTGCCAGCACCCGGTACACTGAAGCTTTCTTT

v_gene: TRBV7-2
d_gene: NA
len: 13
j_gene: TRBJ1-5
CDR3aa: CASSLRSDQPQHF
CDR3nt: TGTGCCAGCAGCCTTAGAAGTGATCAGCCCCAGCATTTT

v_gene: TRBV11-2
d_gene: NA
len: 15
j_gene: TRBJ2-3
CDR3aa: CASSPFSVGGDTQYF
CDR3nt: TGTGCCAGCAGCCCCTTTTCGGTCGGAGGCGATACGCAGTATTTT

v_gene: TRBV9
d_gene: NA
len: 14
j_gene: TRBJ2-2
CDR3aa: CASNKGGDTGELFF
CDR3nt: TGTGCCAGCAACAAAGGGGGTGACACCGGGGAGCTGTTTTTT

v_gene: TRBV5-4
d_gene: NA
len: 14
j_gene: TRBJ2-5
CDR3aa: CASSLVTGRETQYF
CDR3nt: TGTGCCAGCAGCTTGGTGACGGGTCGAGAGACCCAGTACTTC

v_gene: TRBV12-5
d_gene: NA
len: 15
j_gene: TRBJ2-2
CDR3aa: CASGLEGPGTGELFF
CDR3nt: TGTGCTAGTGGTTTGGAGGGGCCGGGCACCGGGGAGCTGTTTTTT

v_gene: TRBV9
d_gene: NA
len: 15
j_gene: TRBJ2-4
CDR3aa: CASSRGLIAKNIQYF
CDR3nt: TGTGCCAGCAGCCGGGGACTTATAGCCAAAAACATTCAGTACTTC

v_gene: TRBV6-4
d_gene: NA
len: 16
j_gene: TRBJ1-5
CDR3aa: CASSDSGGNMNQPQHF
CDR3nt: TGTGCCAGCAGTGACTCGGGAGGGAATATGAATCAGCCCCAGCATTTT

v_gene: TRBV5-1
d_gene: NA
len: 15
j_gene: TRBJ2-7
CDR3aa: CASSLTPGHNYEQYF
CDR3nt: TGCGCCAGCAGCTTAACTCCGGGACATAACTACGAGCAGTACTTC

v_gene: TRBV5-1
d_gene: TRBD2
len: 17
j_gene: TRBJ2-3
CDR3aa: CASSPTSGGPSTDTQYF
CDR3nt: TGCGCCAGCAGTCCCACTAGCGGGGGCCCTAGCACAGATACGCAGTATTTT

v_gene: TRBV5-6
d_gene: NA
len: 14
j_gene: TRBJ2-4
CDR3aa: CASSLGGAKNIQYF
CDR3nt: TGTGCCAGCAGCTTGGGCGGGGCCAAAAACATTCAGTACTTC

v_gene: TRBV27
d_gene: TRBD2
len: 12
j_gene: TRBJ2-1
CDR3aa: CATLGGFNEQFF
CDR3nt: TGTGCCACCCTGGGGGGGTTTAATGAGCAGTTCTTC

v_gene: TRBV7-9
d_gene: NA
len: 14
j_gene: TRBJ1-4
CDR3aa: CASSLQGGNEKLFF
CDR3nt: TGTGCCAGCAGCTTACAGGGAGGTAATGAAAAACTGTTTTTT

v_gene: TRBV6-5
d_gene: NA
len: 15
j_gene: TRBJ1-1
CDR3aa: CACAQGIAGNTEAFF
CDR3nt: TGTGCCTGCGCTCAAGGGATCGCGGGGAACACTGAAGCTTTCTTT

v_gene: TRBV9
d_gene: TRBD1
len: 18
j_gene: TRBJ2-6
CDR3aa: CASSSGTGLSSGANVLTF
CDR3nt: TGTGCCAGCAGCTCTGGGACAGGGCTAAGCTCTGGGGCCAACGTCCTGACTTTC

v_gene: TRBV28
d_gene: TRBD1
len: 14
j_gene: TRBJ1-2
CDR3aa: CASTSTGTGGGYTF
CDR3nt: TGTGCCAGCACTTCGACCGGGACAGGAGGTGGCTACACCTTC

v_gene: TRBV7-7
d_gene: TRBD2
len: 14
j_gene: TRBJ2-5
CDR3aa: CASSLSGGKETQYF
CDR3nt: TGTGCTAGCAGCTTAAGCGGGGGGAAGGAGACCCAGTACTTC

v_gene: TRBV28
d_gene: TRBD1
len: 14
j_gene: TRBJ1-2
CDR3aa: CASRNRGRWDGYTF
CDR3nt: TGTGCCAGCAGGAACAGGGGGCGTTGGGATGGCTACACCTTC

v_gene: TRBV7-9
d_gene: NA
len: 12
j_gene: TRBJ2-7
CDR3aa: CASSLTSYEQYF
CDR3nt: TGTGCCAGCAGCTTAACTTCCTACGAGCAGTACTTC

v_gene: TRBV27
d_gene: NA
len: 13
j_gene: TRBJ1-2
CDR3aa: CASSLRQAYGYTF
CDR3nt: TGTGCCAGCAGTCTTCGACAGGCCTATGGCTACACCTTC

v_gene: TRBV6-5
d_gene: TRBD1
len: 11
j_gene: TRBJ2-5
CDR3aa: CAVRGPETQYF
CDR3nt: TGTGCCGTAAGGGGGCCGGAGACCCAGTACTTC

v_gene: TRBV11-1
d_gene: NA
len: 12
j_gene: TRBJ2-1
CDR3aa: CASSQGGDEQFF
CDR3nt: TGTGCCAGCAGTCAGGGGGGCGATGAGCAGTTCTTC